These 20 T cell receptor beta chains were sequenced from one sample in a study of T cell changes during pregnancy in multiple sclerosis. Data came from immunoSEQ multiplex PCR; TCRdb stores just in-frame clones and leaves some out. The sample shows 55,000 to 65,000 clones, roughly 94% of them seen only once. The material sequenced was CD8+ T cells from peripheral blood mononuclear cells, taken in the third trimester of pregnancy. The origin of the receptors is a female donor with multiple sclerosis, enrolled in a pregnancy study.

The J gene is TRBJ2-1, the V gene TRBV9; 9 bases line up with TRBD1. This CDR3 is built from 14 residues. V lost 3 bases to trimming and J lost 8 bases; unmatched junction nucleotides: 6. Germline lookup yields CDR1 SGDLS and CDR2 YYNGEE. The chain's CDR3 is CASSANRGQDEQFF. CDR3 bases: TGTGCCAGCAGCGCGAACAGGGGGCAGGATGAGCAGTTCTTC.

V usage is TRBV4-3 and J usage is TRBJ2-1; 9 bases agree with TRBD2. The CDR3 length is 17 residues. Germline V gene lookup returns CDR1 LGHNA and CDR2 YSLEER. V lost 0 bases, J lost 3 bases, and 6 bases stayed unmatched. The CDR3 loop reads CASSQDISTSGYNEQFF. The CDR3 coding sequence is TGCGCCAGCAGCCAAGATATCTCGACTAGCGGCTACAATGAGCAGTTCTTC.

V usage is TRBV4-3 and J usage is TRBJ2-5; the match to TRBD2 covers 7 bases. This CDR3 has 15 residues. Trimming removed 2 bases from V and 2 bases from J; junction bases left unmatched: 5. The germline V gene has CDR1 LGHNA and CDR2 YSLEER. CDR3 nucleotide sequence: TGCGCCAGCAGCCAAATACTAGCGCCACAAGAGACCCAGTACTTC. Protein product: CASSQILAPQETQYF.

The chain recombines TRBV7-6 with TRBJ2-1; 11 bases are a match to TRBD1. Germline CDR1 and CDR2: SGHVS and FNYEAQ. The CDR3 extends over 14 amino acids. Trimming at V came to 5 bases and at J to 7 bases, leaving 4 bases not matched to a gene. This CDR3 reads CASSQGQGGNEQFF. The CDR3 nucleotides are TGTGCCAGCAGCCAGGGACAGGGGGGGAATGAGCAGTTCTTC.

The chain is built from TRBV5-6 and TRBJ1-3; 8 bases line up with TRBD1. J was trimmed by 3 bases and V by 4 bases; bases with no gene match: 6. CDR1 is SGHDT and CDR2 is YYEEEE in the germline V gene. This CDR3 has 15 residues. The CDR3: CASSPGTGFGNTIYF. The CDR3, as DNA: TGTGCCAGCAGCCCCGGGACAGGTTTTGGAAACACCATATATTTT.

V usage is TRBV28 and J usage is TRBJ2-7, with 7 positions matching TRBD1. Per germline, CDR1 MDHEN and CDR2 SYDVKM. V gave up 7 bases and J gave up 4 bases; unmatched junction bases: 10. The CDR3 length is 14 residues. The CDR3, as DNA: TGTGCCAGCACGTCGACAGGGTCCTCGTACGAGCAGTACTTC. Its translation: CASTSTGSSYEQYF.

V and J are TRBV14 and TRBJ1-3, with a possible D match to TRBD1 (6 bases). Trimming removed 6 bases at V and 3 bases at J, with 15 bases between. The CDR3 extends over 15 amino acids. Germline CDR1 is SGHDN and CDR2 is FVKESK. CDR3 amino acids: CASRQTGNLGNTIYF. Written as DNA, the CDR3 is TGTGCCAGCAGACAGACAGGAAACCTTGGAAACACCATATATTTT.

The chain has TRBV7-2 and TRBJ1-2; 8 bases are shared with TRBD1. V was pared by 3 bases and J by 7 bases, with 1 base of the junction left unmatched. Looked up from germline, CDR1 is SGHTA and CDR2 is FQGNSA. The CDR3 is 12 residues long. For the CDR3, the DNA is TGTGCCAGCAGCTTCACAGGGGGTGGCTACACCTTC. Amino acid sequence: CASSFTGGGYTF.

This chain joins TRBV9 and TRBJ2-5; tentative D call: TRBD2 (5 bases). V lost 4 bases and J 1 base, leaving 11 bases between the germline ends. Looked up from germline, CDR1 is SGDLS and CDR2 is YYNGEE. The CDR3 loop spans 14 amino acids. CDR3 nucleotide sequence: TGTGCCAGCAGCCCGAGCGGAGTCCAAGAGACCCAGTACTTC. Amino acids: CASSPSGVQETQYF.

The chain carries TRBV5-6 and TRBJ1-5; D not resolved. CDR1 and CDR2 from the germline V gene are SGHDT and YYEEEE. CDR3 length equals 14 residues. V was trimmed by 2 bases and J by 0 bases, leaving 6 bases between them. Here the CDR3 reads CASSFADSNQPQHF. The CDR3 DNA follows: TGTGCCAGCAGCTTCGCGGATAGCAATCAGCCCCAGCATTTT.

The rearrangement uses TRBV7-9 and TRBJ1-2; no clear D. Between the trimmed V and J ends, which lost 5 bases and 6 bases, there was a span of 4 bases. Germline CDR1 is SEHNR and CDR2 is FQNEAQ (reference sequence). The CDR3 runs to 10 residues. CDR3 DNA sequence: TGTGCCAGCAGCCCCGATGGCTACACCTTC. This translates into CASSPDGYTF. The full variable domain, completed using reference TRBV7-9 and TRBJ1-2, is DTGVSQNPRHKITKRGQNVTFRCDPISEHNRLYWYRQTLGQGPEFLTYFQNEAQLEKSRLLSDRFSAERPKGSFSTLEIQRTEQGDSAMYLCASSPDGYTFGSGTRLTVV.

This chain links TRBV4-2 with TRBJ1-2; no clear D. Germline CDR1 reads LGHNA; CDR2 reads YNFKEQ. V gave up 4 bases and J gave up 8 bases, with 11 bases separating them. This CDR3 has 12 residues. Here the CDR3 reads CASSPSGGGYTF. DNA of the CDR3: TGTGCCAGCAGCCCCTCCGGCGGCGGCTACACCTTC.

The genes are TRBV28 and TRBJ2-3; 16 nucleotides agree with TRBD2. This CDR3 comprises 18 residues. The V segment lost 4 bases and the J segment 3 bases; nucleotides outside the gene matches: 7. Per the germline V gene, CDR1 is MDHEN and CDR2 is SYDVKM. The CDR3 region has the DNA TGTGCCAGCAGTTGGGGACTAGCGGGAGGGCCTCCGACAGATACGCAGTATTTT. It codes for CASSWGLAGGPPTDTQYF. Drawing the rest from reference TRBV28 and TRBJ2-3, the complete variable domain is DVKVTQSSRYLVKRTGEKVFLECVQDMDHENMFWYRQDPGLGLRLIYFSYDVKMKEKGDIPEGYSVSREKKERFSLILESASTNQTSMYLCASSWGLAGGPPTDTQYFGPGTRLTVL.

The chain carries TRBV13 and TRBJ2-7; D might be TRBD1 (5 bases). CDR3 length: 16 residues. V gave up 5 bases and J gave up 0 bases, with 17 bases separating them. Germline V CDR1 and CDR2: PRHDT, FYEKMQ (reference sequence). CDR3 sequence (DNA): TGTGCCAGCAGCCCGTCCCAGGGCCTTAGCTCCTACGAGCAGTACTTC. Its translation is CASSPSQGLSSYEQYF.

The V gene is TRBV7-9, the J gene TRBJ1-3; unclear D gene. Germline V lookup: CDR1 SEHNR, CDR2 FQNEAQ (reference sequence). V was pared by 4 bases and J by 10 bases, with 11 bases between. The CDR3 loop spans 12 amino acids. The CDR3 nucleotides are TGTGCCAGCAGCTACGAAGCGAAGACCATATATTTT. Protein sequence: CASSYEAKTIYF. The complete variable domain, with remaining parts taken from reference TRBV7-9 and TRBJ1-3, reads DTGVSQNPRHKITKRGQNVTFRCDPISEHNRLYWYRQTLGQGPEFLTYFQNEAQLEKSRLLSDRFSAERPKGSFSTLEIQRTEQGDSAMYLCASSYEAKTIYFGEGSWLTVV.

The chain links TRBV5-6 to TRBJ2-3; possible D gene TRBD1, 6 bases. V gave up 0 bases and J gave up 0 bases, with 14 bases separating them. CDR1 and CDR2 (germline): SGHDT, YYEEEE. CDR3 length: 17 residues. The CDR3 coding sequence is TGTGCCAGCAGCTTGGTGTACAGGGCAATTAGCACAGATACGCAGTATTTT. Its translation: CASSLVYRAISTDTQYF.

The V and J genes are TRBV7-9 and TRBJ2-7, with D maybe TRBD1 (7 bases). The germline V gene has CDR1 SEHNR and CDR2 FQNEAQ (reference sequence). The CDR3 length is 14 residues. V lost 3 bases and J 4 bases, leaving 13 bases between the germline ends. CDR3 nucleotide sequence: TGTGCCAGCAGCTTGGGGGGACAGACGTACGAGCAGTACTTC. Protein product: CASSLGGQTYEQYF.

The chain has TRBV6-4 and TRBJ2-3; D not certain. V lost 3 bases to trimming and J lost 2 bases, with 15 bases between them. This CDR3 is built from 16 residues. Germline V gives CDR1 MRHNA, CDR2 SNTAGT. CDR3 region: CASSENPSVVTDTQYF. The CDR3 DNA reads as TGTGCCAGCAGTGAGAATCCCTCAGTGGTCACAGATACGCAGTATTTT.

This clone came up once. The rearrangement uses TRBV7-9 and TRBJ2-1; 14 nucleotides match TRBD2. Germline loops: CDR1 SEHNR, CDR2 FQNEAQ (reference sequence). V was clipped by 4 bases and J by 4 bases; unmatched bases: 6. This CDR3 has 17 residues. The CDR3 is CASSSPTSGRDYNEQFF. For the CDR3, the DNA is TGTGCCAGCAGCTCGCCGACTAGCGGGAGGGATTACAATGAGCAGTTCTTC.

The CDR3 DNA reads as TGTGCCAGCAGTTTCGGGGTAGATGACATGAACACTGAAGCTTTCTTT. As protein: CASSFGVDDMNTEAFF. The chain has TRBV27 and TRBJ1-1, with D uncertain. Germline CDR1 MNHEY, CDR2 SMNVEV (reference sequence). The CDR3 has 16 amino acids. V was clipped by 3 bases and J by 0 bases, with 14 bases between them.